The 5 T cell receptor beta chains in this list originate from one sample, sequenced in a study of memory CD4+ T cells and cytomegalovirus serostatus. The repertoire was sequenced with immunoSEQ multiplex PCR; TCRdb's copy has only in-frame clones and lacks some. Here the sample spans about 47,000 clones, around 70% being singletons. Single viable CD3+CD4+CD8-CD45RO+ cells were sorted as the memory CD4+ T cells. The sample taken for sequencing was memory CD4+ T cells from blood. These receptors were collected from an adult in good health and CMV-seropositive.

The chain has TRBV6-1 and TRBJ2-7; 10 bases fit TRBD2. The CDR3 has 16 amino acids. CDR1 and CDR2 (germline): MNHNS, SASEGT. With V trimmed by 3 bases and J by 2 bases, 7 bases remained unmatched. The CDR3 region is CASSDPGLATPYEQYF. For the CDR3, the DNA is TGTGCCAGCAGTGACCCGGGACTAGCGACCCCCTACGAGCAGTACTTC.

The rearrangement joins TRBV13 to TRBJ2-5; the match to TRBD1 covers 7 bases. CDR1 and CDR2 from the germline V gene are PRHDT and FYEKMQ (reference sequence). CDR3 size: 14 residues. The trim removed 5 bases at V and 7 bases at J, leaving 10 bases unmatched. The CDR3 nucleotides read TGTGCCAGCAGCGCCCGACAGGGCGTTGGGACCCAGTACTTC. Translated: CASSARQGVGTQYF.

The CDR3: CASSQAWDRLSSYEQYF. Here the CDR3 DNA reads TGTGCCAGCAGCCAAGCCTGGGACCGTCTATCCTCCTACGAGCAGTACTTC. This sequence joins TRBV14 and TRBJ2-7; D is possibly TRBD1 or TRBD2 (5 bases each). This CDR3 spans 17 amino acids. V was trimmed by 1 base and J by 0 bases, leaving 16 bases between them. The V gene's germline CDR1 is SGHDN and CDR2 FVKESK.

This chain links TRBV5-1 with TRBJ1-2, with D maybe TRBD1 (5 bases). The V end lost 1 base, the J end lost 6 bases, and 10 bases lay between the germline ends. The CDR3 is 13 residues long. CDR1 and CDR2 from the germline V gene are SGHRS and YFSETQ. The chain's CDR3 is CASSLTGEDGYTF. The CDR3, as DNA: TGCGCCAGCAGCTTGACAGGTGAGGATGGCTACACCTTC.

The rearrangement uses TRBV11-2 and TRBJ2-5, with D possibly being TRBD2 (6 bases). CDR1 is SGHAT, CDR2 FQNNGV, per germline. There are 17 residues in the CDR3. V was cut by 2 bases and J by 5 bases, with 21 bases left in between. The CDR3 DNA is TGTGCCAGCAGCTTACGTTGGGGGGATGTTCTTAGTGAGACCCAGTACTTC. Protein: CASSLRWGDVLSETQYF.